Sequencing of this T cell receptor beta chain was carried out in a study of metastatic and nonmetastatic thyroid tumors (dated by TCRdb to 2019 to 2021). In terms of the full investigation: Repertoires were compared across peripheral blood and tumor or nodule tissue samples from malignant and benign thyroid patients. Points the paper makes about the study in general: In both blood and tumor samples, TCR beta diversity was reported to be significantly higher in malignant tumors than in benign nodules.

Receptor amplification or capture employed PCR. The data were produced on an Illumina HiSeq 4000. High-throughput sequencing was used to profile the TCR beta-chain CDR3 region of each patient. Regarding the original processing steps: A classifier to discriminate distant-metastatic papillary thyroid cancer patients was built from CDR3 differences across clinicopathological groups. The Shannon index was used to measure repertoire diversity, and the Morisita-Horn index was used to measure how similar tumor and blood repertoires were. The raw public reads went through TCRdb reprocessing: fastp at Q25, MiXCR clone calling, in-frame beta chains kept. The V and J calls were not made by the authors but by TCRdb's processing. This sample is represented by under 20,000 clones; roughly 36% of them were singletons. The top ten clonotypes cover about a sixth of the sample. Before undergoing thyroid surgery, none of the patients had been given any kind of treatment. Using T-cell receptor beta sequencing, the study looked back at clinical samples from patients collected from the early 2010s to the late 2010s.

This clone turned up a few times. It has no known antigen specificity. Nothing much larger sits one base from this clone, and base qualities are not available. The CDR3 holds 13 amino acids from the cysteine to the phenylalanine. Only the CDR3 portion is preserved as DNA: 39 bases, with reading frame beginning at the first base. V gives up 2 bases and J gives up 8 bases, and the segment between their germline ends measures 12 bases. Sequences were obtained from tumor tissue. Recombination linked TRBV12-3 or TRBV12-4 to TRBJ1-2; the D segment could be TRBD1, given 6 matching bases. This receptor was identified in a female donor with papillary thyroid cancer or a benign thyroid nodule (not recorded which). Some clones in this sample may be carry-over from other donors' samples. The nucleotide sequence is given as TGTGCCAGCAGTTTAAACCCAGGGGTAGGCTACACCTTC. This encodes CASSLNPGVGYTF.